Sequencing of this T cell receptor (beta chain) was carried out in a study of T-cell reconstitution after alpha-beta-depleted transplantation in children. For TCRbeta, the library was prepared with unique molecular identifiers. One entry per CDR3 protein, called by TCRdb with MiXCR from the PCR reads. Of around 200,000 distinct CDR3 sequences listed, over 5.5% are singletons. This clonotype has just a few counts. The CDR3 loop spans 15 amino acids. The V gene's germline CDR1 is KGHDR and CDR2 SFDVKD. The ends were cut back, 1 base at V and 10 bases at J, with 16 bases in the middle. The rearrangement joins TRBV24-1 to TRBJ2-1; TRBD2 might be the D (6 bases). The sequencing here drew on PBMCs from the stem cell graft donor, taken from the stem cell graft. This clonotype was sampled from a human donor who donated a stem cell graft to a child with Wiskott-Aldrich syndrome. The CDR3 region has the DNA TGTGCCACCAGTGATTTTGTCGGGGGAAACAGGGAGCAGTTCTTC. Protein product: CATSDFVGGNREQFF.